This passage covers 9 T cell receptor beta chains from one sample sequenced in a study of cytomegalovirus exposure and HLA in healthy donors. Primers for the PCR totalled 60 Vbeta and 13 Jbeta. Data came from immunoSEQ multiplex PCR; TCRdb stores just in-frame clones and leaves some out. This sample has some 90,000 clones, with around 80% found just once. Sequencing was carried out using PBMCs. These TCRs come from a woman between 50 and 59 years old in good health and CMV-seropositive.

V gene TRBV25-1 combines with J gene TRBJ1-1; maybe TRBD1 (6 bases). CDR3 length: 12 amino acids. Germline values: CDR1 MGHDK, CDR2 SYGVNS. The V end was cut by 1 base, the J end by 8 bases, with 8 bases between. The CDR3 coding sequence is TGTGCCAGCAGTGAATTCGGGACAGAAGCTTTCTTT. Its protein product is CASSEFGTEAFF.

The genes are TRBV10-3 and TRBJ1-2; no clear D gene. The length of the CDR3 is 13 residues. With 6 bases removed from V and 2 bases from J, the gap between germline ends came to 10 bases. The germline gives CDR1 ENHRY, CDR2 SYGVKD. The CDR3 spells CAISQGGNYGYTF. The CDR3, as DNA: TGTGCCATCAGCCAAGGAGGGAACTATGGCTACACCTTC.

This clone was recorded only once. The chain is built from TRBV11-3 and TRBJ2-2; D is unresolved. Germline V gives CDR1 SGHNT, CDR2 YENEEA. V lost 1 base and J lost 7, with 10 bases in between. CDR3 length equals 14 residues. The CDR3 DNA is TGTGCCAGCAGCTTAGGTAGTGATGACGGGGAGCTGTTTTTT. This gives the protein CASSLGSDDGELFF.

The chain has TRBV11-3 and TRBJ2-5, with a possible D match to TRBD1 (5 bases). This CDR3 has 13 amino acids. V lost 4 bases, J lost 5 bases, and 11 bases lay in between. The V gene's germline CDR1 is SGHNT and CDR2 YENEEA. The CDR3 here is CASSSTAGETQYF. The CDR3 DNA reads TGTGCCAGCAGCTCGACCGCAGGGGAGACCCAGTACTTC.

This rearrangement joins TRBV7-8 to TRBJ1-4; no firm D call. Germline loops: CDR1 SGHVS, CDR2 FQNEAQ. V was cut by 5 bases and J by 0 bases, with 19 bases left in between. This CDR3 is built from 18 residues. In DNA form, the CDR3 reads TGTGCCAGCAGCCCGCAGCGTGGTTTGGCGACAACTAATGAAAAACTGTTTTTT. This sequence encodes CASSPQRGLATTNEKLFF.

CDR3 DNA sequence: TGTGCCAGCAGCTCGACCCTTGGTAGCGGGGGCCTCCAAGAGACCCAGTACTTC. This codes for CASSSTLGSGGLQETQYF. V usage is TRBV7-9 and J usage is TRBJ2-5, with 9 positions matching TRBD2. V lost 4 bases to trimming and J lost 1 base; unmatched junction nucleotides: 13. This CDR3 is 18 amino acids long. Germline CDR1 SEHNR, CDR2 FQNEAQ (reference sequence).

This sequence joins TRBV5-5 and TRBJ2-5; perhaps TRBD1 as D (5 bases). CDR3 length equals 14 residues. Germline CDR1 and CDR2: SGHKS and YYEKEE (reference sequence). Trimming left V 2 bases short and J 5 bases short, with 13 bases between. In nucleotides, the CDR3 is TGTGCCAGCAGCTTATTGGCAGGGTGGGAGACCCAGTACTTC. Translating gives CASSLLAGWETQYF.

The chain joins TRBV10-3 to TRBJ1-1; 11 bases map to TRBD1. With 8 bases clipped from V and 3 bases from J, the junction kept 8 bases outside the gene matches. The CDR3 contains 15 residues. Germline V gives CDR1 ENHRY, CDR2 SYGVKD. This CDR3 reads CAIRRDRGGDTEAFF. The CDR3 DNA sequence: TGTGCCATCCGCCGGGACAGGGGGGGGGACACTGAAGCTTTCTTT.

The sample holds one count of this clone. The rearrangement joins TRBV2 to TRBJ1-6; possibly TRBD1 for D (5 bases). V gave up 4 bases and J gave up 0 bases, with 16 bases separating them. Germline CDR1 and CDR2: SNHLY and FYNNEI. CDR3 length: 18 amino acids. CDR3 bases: TGTGCCAGCAGTGCCTCACGACAGTTAAGCTCCTATAATTCACCCCTCCACTTT. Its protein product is CASSASRQLSSYNSPLHF.